The next 28 T cell receptor beta chains were all read from a single sample in a study of beta chain features in type 1 diabetes. Of the isolated RNA, all was reverse transcribed, and so the sequenced material was expressed TCRB transcripts. Only in-frame clones appear in the TCRdb table, and some are missing; sequencing was by immunoSEQ multiplex PCR. The profile shows tens of thousands of clones, 52% of them singletons. No antigen is known for these receptors. General observations from the study: Among all four CD4+ subsets, Type 1 diabetes patients had TCRB CDR3s that were moderately but significantly shorter.

The sequenced sample was Tregs from blood. These TCRs come from a middle-aged woman with type 1 diabetes.

The chain joins TRBV28 to TRBJ1-2; D gene ambiguous. V gave up 7 bases and J gave up 8 bases, with 11 bases separating them. Germline V gene lookup returns CDR1 MDHEN and CDR2 SYDVKM. The CDR3 is 11 amino acids. CDR3 amino acids: CASTRRGGYTF. The CDR3 DNA follows: TGTGCCAGCACCAGGCGCGGGGGCTACACCTTC.

The J gene is TRBJ2-5, the V gene TRBV2, with D perhaps TRBD2 (5 bases). Germline V CDR1 and CDR2: SNHLY, FYNNEI. This CDR3 is built from 12 residues. Deletions cut 7 bases from V and 5 bases from J, with 11 bases between. CDR3 sequence: CASKRIGETQYF. The CDR3 DNA follows: TGTGCCAGCAAGCGGATAGGTGAGACCCAGTACTTC.

The CDR3, as DNA: TGTGCCAGCAGTTCGGAACAGGGGACAGCCGGGGAGCTGTTTTTT. As protein: CASSSEQGTAGELFF. The genes are TRBV28 and TRBJ2-2; TRBD1 matches 7 bases. The CDR3 has 15 residues. The germline V gene encodes CDR1 MDHEN and CDR2 SYDVKM. V trimming: 4 bases; J trimming: 6 bases; junction bases outside the gene matches: 8.

The chain couples TRBV7-2 to TRBJ2-7, with 7 bases identical to TRBD1. Germline values: CDR1 SGHTA, CDR2 FQGNSA. After removal of 3 bases from V and 3 bases from J, the junction contained 8 bases not matched to a gene. The CDR3 is 15 residues long. This CDR3 is CASSFGTARVYEQYF. The DNA of the CDR3 is TGTGCCAGCAGCTTCGGGACAGCTCGGGTCTACGAGCAGTACTTC.

This clone was picked up a small number of times. The genes are TRBV7-2 and TRBJ1-5; the match to TRBD1 covers 7 bases. The V gene's germline CDR1 is SGHTA and CDR2 FQGNSA. The CDR3 has 14 amino acids. Trimming at V came to 5 bases and at J to 5 bases, leaving 6 bases not matched to a gene. The DNA for the CDR3 is TGTGCCAGCAGCCGGACAGGAGGTGATCAGCCCCAGCATTTT. Translated, it gives CASSRTGGDQPQHF.

This clone was recorded a few times. The chain couples TRBV28 to TRBJ2-3; D may be TRBD2 (5 bases). Looked up from germline, CDR1 is MDHEN and CDR2 is SYDVKM. The CDR3 sequence is 17 residues long. V was cut by 3 bases and J by 3 bases, with 19 bases left in between. Written as DNA, the CDR3 is TGTGCCAGCAGTTTGGGCGGGCTAGCTTGGGGAACAGATACGCAGTATTTT. Residues: CASSLGGLAWGTDTQYF.

The rearrangement links TRBV5-6 to TRBJ1-1; TRBD1 might be the D (5 bases). Trimming removed 2 bases at V and 0 bases at J, with 8 bases between. Looked up from germline, CDR1 is SGHDT and CDR2 is YYEEEE. The CDR3 has 14 residues. The CDR3 DNA sequence: TGTGCCAGCAGCTTAACAGGTTTGAACACTGAAGCTTTCTTT. Residues: CASSLTGLNTEAFF.

This clone was seen only a few times. The CDR3 nucleotides read TGTGCCATCAGTGAAGAATCAGGGAGGAAGTCACCCCTCCACTTT. Residues: CAISEESGRKSPLHF. This sequence joins TRBV10-3 and TRBJ1-6; maybe TRBD1 (5 bases). The germline V gene encodes CDR1 ENHRY and CDR2 SYGVKD. The CDR3 covers 15 residues. Between the trimmed V and J ends, which lost 3 bases and 10 bases, there was a span of 16 bases.

This clone has just a few counts. This chain links TRBV4-2 with TRBJ2-5; the match to TRBD1 covers 9 bases. The assigned J gene may be wrong: the sequence end matches TRBJ2-7 better. The CDR3 consists of 15 residues. Germline V gene sequence: CDR1 LGHNA, CDR2 YNFKEQ. This chain's CDR3 is CASSPGDRVTYEQYF. The CDR3 DNA reads as TGTGCCAGCAGCCCGGGGGACAGGGTCACCTACGAGCAGTACTTC.

V is TRBV14 and J is TRBJ2-1, with 8 bases aligning to TRBD2. After removal of 2 bases from V and 9 bases from J, the junction contained 9 bases not matched to a gene. This CDR3 region has 15 residues. CDR1 and CDR2 (germline): SGHDN, FVKESK. The CDR3 loop reads CASSQWIAGTSEQFF. The CDR3 coding sequence is TGTGCCAGCAGCCAATGGATAGCGGGAACTTCTGAGCAGTTCTTC.

The V call is TRBV5-5, the J call TRBJ1-2; 7 nucleotides agree with TRBD1. Germline CDR1 and CDR2: SGHKS and YYEKEE (reference sequence). CDR3 length equals 16 residues. V shed 3 bases and J 5 bases; nucleotides not matched to a gene: 13. CDR3 amino acids: CASSWSTGTVRYGYTF. The CDR3 DNA reads as TGTGCCAGCAGCTGGTCGACAGGGACAGTCCGATATGGCTACACCTTC.

V gene TRBV9 combines with J gene TRBJ1-5; TRBD1 agrees at 10 bases. Germline CDR1 reads SGDLS; CDR2 reads YYNGEE. The CDR3 consists of 15 residues. V shed 2 bases, J shed 5 bases, and the junction held 4 bases outside the gene matches. In DNA, the CDR3 is TGTGCCAGCAGCGTCTCCGGGACAGGGGATCAGCCCCAGCATTTT. This translates into CASSVSGTGDQPQHF.

The J gene is TRBJ1-2, the V gene TRBV9, with 9 bases matching TRBD1. Per germline, CDR1 SGDLS and CDR2 YYNGEE. The CDR3 spans 16 residues. J lost 5 bases, V lost 3 bases, and 11 bases had no gene match. CDR3 sequence (DNA): TGTGCCAGCAGCGCTGGTCCCGGGACAGGGATTTATGGCTACACCTTC. Protein product: CASSAGPGTGIYGYTF. Full variable domain (remainder filled in from reference TRBV9 and TRBJ1-2): DSGVTQTPKHLITATGQRVTLRCSPRSGDLSVYWYQQSLDQGLQFLIQYYNGEERAKGNILERFSAQQFPDLHSELNLSSLELGDSALYFCASSAGPGTGIYGYTFGSGTRLTVV.

This clone showed up just a few times. The rearrangement uses TRBV6-5 and TRBJ2-3; tentative D call: TRBD2 (5 bases). The V gene lost 8 bases and the J gene lost 4 bases, with 13 bases spanning the gap. Germline CDR1 MNHEY, CDR2 SVGAGI. The CDR3 sequence is 13 residues long. The DNA of the CDR3 is TGTGCCAGCCGAACGGGCGGGTCAGATACGCAGTATTTT. Protein sequence: CASRTGGSDTQYF.

The chain combines TRBV7-9 with TRBJ2-3; 7 positions match TRBD2. From germline, CDR1 is SEHNR and CDR2 FQNEAQ (reference sequence). The V and J ends lost 5 bases and 6 bases, in that order; junction bases with no gene match: 5. The CDR3 is 13 amino acids. CDR3 nucleotides: TGTGCCAGCAGCGCCCCCGGGGGGGATACGCAGTATTTT. Its protein product is CASSAPGGDTQYF.

The J gene is TRBJ2-2, the V gene TRBV12-5, with 8 bases that match TRBD2. This CDR3 contains 17 residues. Germline trimming cut 1 base from V and 4 bases from J; bases unmatched to any gene: 8. Germline CDR1 and CDR2: LGHNT and FRNRAP. The CDR3 is CASGLAYGGAFTGELFF. DNA for the CDR3: TGTGCTAGTGGTTTGGCATACGGGGGGGCTTTCACCGGGGAGCTGTTTTTT. Variable domain in full (rest from reference TRBV12-5 and TRBJ2-2): DARVTQTPRHKVTEMGQEVTMRCQPILGHNTVFWYRQTMMQGLELLAYFRNRAPLDDSGMPKDRFSAEMPDATLATLKIQPSEPRDSAVYFCASGLAYGGAFTGELFFGEGSRLTVL.

This clone has just a few counts. The chain carries TRBV4-3 and TRBJ2-1; 8 nucleotides align to TRBD2. CDR3 size: 16 residues. Looked up from germline, CDR1 is LGHNA and CDR2 is YSLEER. The V segment lost 4 bases and the J segment 0 bases; nucleotides outside the gene matches: 5. CDR3 DNA sequence: TGCGCCAGCAGCCCCTTAGCGGGGAGCTCCTACAATGAGCAGTTCTTC. Translation gives CASSPLAGSSYNEQFF.

This chain joins TRBV7-9 and TRBJ2-1; D possibly corresponds to TRBD2 (7 bases). Germline values: CDR1 SEHNR, CDR2 FQNEAQ (reference sequence). This CDR3 spans 12 amino acids. Between the trimmed V and J ends, which lost 7 bases and 8 bases, there was a span of 12 bases. This CDR3 reads CASMDSGDEQFF. The CDR3 region has the DNA TGTGCCAGCATGGACAGCGGGGATGAGCAGTTCTTC.

The chain recombines TRBV7-2 with TRBJ1-3; D is ambiguous. The germline V gene encodes CDR1 SGHTA and CDR2 FQGNSA. V was trimmed by 4 bases and J by 0 bases, leaving 10 bases between them. The CDR3 length is 15 residues. CDR3 bases: TGTGCCAGCAGCTACCAGGTGGCCTCTGGAAACACCATATATTTT. Its protein is CASSYQVASGNTIYF. Looking up the rest from reference TRBV7-2 and TRBJ1-3 gives the full variable domain: GAGVSQSPSNKVTEKGKDVELRCDPISGHTALYWYRQSLGQGLEFLIYFQGNSAPDKSGLPSDRFSAERTGGSVSTLTIQRTQQEDSAVYLCASSYQVASGNTIYFGEGSWLTVV.

This clone was observed a handful of times. The chain links TRBV28 to TRBJ1-6; D perhaps matches TRBD1 (6 bases). Germline V gene lookup returns CDR1 MDHEN and CDR2 SYDVKM. V was shortened by 4 bases and J by 14 bases, with 18 bases between the two germline ends. The CDR3 extends over 14 amino acids. Here the CDR3 DNA reads TGTGCCAGCAGTTCTGGGACACGGGTTTTGACCCTCCACTTT. Translated: CASSSGTRVLTLHF.

This clone has only a few counts. CDR3 in DNA: TGTGCCAGCAGCTTCGAGCAAAGGACAGGCTCCTACGAGCAGTACTTC. It encodes CASSFEQRTGSYEQYF. The chain carries TRBV11-2 and TRBJ2-7; 7 bases map to TRBD1. CDR3 length equals 16 residues. Unmatched junction bases numbered 8, after V lost 3 bases and J lost 0 bases. Germline V CDR1 and CDR2: SGHAT, FQNNGV.

This clone was seen a handful of times. The chain's CDR3 is CASSVLGRAGDTQYF. For the CDR3, the DNA is TGTGCCAGCAGCGTATTGGGCAGGGCAGGAGATACGCAGTATTTT. The chain links TRBV5-4 to TRBJ2-3, with D maybe TRBD1 (5 bases). CDR1 and CDR2 from the germline V gene are SGHNT and YYREEE (reference sequence). The CDR3 covers 15 residues. Trimming shortened V by 4 bases and J by 5 bases, and 17 bases separated the two germline ends.

The chain uses TRBV7-2 and TRBJ2-5; tentative D call: TRBD2 (7 bases). The end of the DNA is better explained by TRBJ2-7, so the J call may be wrong. This CDR3 spans 13 amino acids. CDR1 SGHTA and CDR2 FQGNSA come from the germline V gene. CDR3 nucleotide sequence: TGTGCCAGCAGCCCACCCGGGGGGCGCGAGCAGTACTTC. Protein sequence: CASSPPGGREQYF.

This clone occurred a few times. The chain combines TRBV28 with TRBJ2-3, with TRBD2 matching over 11 bases. V was clipped by 8 bases and J by 3 bases; unmatched bases: 4. CDR1 and CDR2 from the germline V gene are MDHEN and SYDVKM. This CDR3 is 14 amino acids long. The CDR3 protein is CASSIAGGTDTQYF. The DNA of the CDR3 is TGTGCCAGCTCTATAGCGGGAGGGACAGATACGCAGTATTTT. Supplemented by reference TRBV28 and TRBJ2-3, the full variable domain reads DVKVTQSSRYLVKRTGEKVFLECVQDMDHENMFWYRQDPGLGLRLIYFSYDVKMKEKGDIPEGYSVSREKKERFSLILESASTNQTSMYLCASSIAGGTDTQYFGPGTRLTVL.

The sample holds a few counts of this clone. Here the CDR3 reads CASSRAPAGGSYEQYF. The CDR3 region has the DNA TGTGCCAGCAGCCGAGCCCCAGCGGGAGGCTCCTACGAGCAGTACTTC. The chain employs TRBV28 and TRBJ2-7, with 9 positions matching TRBD2. There are 16 residues in the CDR3. Losses at the gene ends were 6 bases for V and 0 bases for J; bases not matched to a gene: 9. CDR1 and CDR2 from the germline V gene are MDHEN and SYDVKM.

The chain combines TRBV2 with TRBJ1-1; maybe TRBD1 (6 bases). Germline lookup yields CDR1 SNHLY and CDR2 FYNNEI. The CDR3 is 14 amino acids. Between the trimmed V and J ends, which lost 6 bases and 2 bases, there was a span of 13 bases. The CDR3 spells CASSPGTRNTEAFF. In DNA, the CDR3 is TGTGCCAGCAGCCCAGGGACACGAAACACTGAAGCTTTCTTT.

V gene TRBV28 combines with J gene TRBJ2-7, with D possibly matching TRBD1 (5 bases). Germline V gives CDR1 MDHEN, CDR2 SYDVKM. The V end lost 10 bases, the J end lost 2 bases, and 21 bases lay between the germline ends. This CDR3 is built from 15 residues. The CDR3, as DNA: TGTGCCACCCACCCTCAAGGGGTGGGAACCTACGAGCAGTACTTC. This gives the protein CATHPQGVGTYEQYF.

This clone showed up just a few times. The V call is TRBV18, the J call TRBJ1-2; D gene uncertain. Germline CDR1 is KGHSH and CDR2 is LQKENI. V lost 1 base, J lost 8 bases, and 14 bases lay in between. The CDR3 covers 14 residues. DNA for the CDR3: TGTGCCAGCTCACCACAGGCAACTATGACGGGCTACACCTTC. This translates into CASSPQATMTGYTF.